This T cell receptor (beta chain) was sequenced during a study of cytomegalovirus exposure and HLA in healthy donors. Note on this clone: What it binds is unknown.

Germline CDR1 reads LNHNV; CDR2 reads YYDKDF (reference sequence). Deletions cut 0 bases from V and 1 base from J, with 6 bases between. The CDR3 is made up of 14 amino acids. Study-wide results and limits: Because they were indistinguishable, some V segments, including TRBV6-2 and TRBV6-3, were excluded.

The PCR ran on 60 Vbeta and 13 Jbeta primers. Sequencing used immunoSEQ multiplex PCR; TCRdb keeps in-frame clones, though not all of them. Of more than 85,000 clones in the sample, under 90% were seen once. The rearrangement joins TRBV15 to TRBJ1-1; no clear D gene. The sequence derives from a woman younger than 45 in good health and CMV-seronegative. Sequenced sample: PBMCs. The CDR3 loop is CATSRDNRNTEAFF. Written as DNA, the CDR3 is TGTGCCACCAGCAGAGATAACAGGAACACTGAAGCTTTCTTT. The whole variable domain, filled in from reference TRBV15 and TRBJ1-1, reads DAMVIQNPRYQVTQFGKPVTLSCSQTLNHNVMYWYQQKSSQAPKLLFHYYDKDFNNEADTPDNFQSRRPNTSFCFLDIRSPGLGDTAMYLCATSRDNRNTEAFFGQGTRLTVV.